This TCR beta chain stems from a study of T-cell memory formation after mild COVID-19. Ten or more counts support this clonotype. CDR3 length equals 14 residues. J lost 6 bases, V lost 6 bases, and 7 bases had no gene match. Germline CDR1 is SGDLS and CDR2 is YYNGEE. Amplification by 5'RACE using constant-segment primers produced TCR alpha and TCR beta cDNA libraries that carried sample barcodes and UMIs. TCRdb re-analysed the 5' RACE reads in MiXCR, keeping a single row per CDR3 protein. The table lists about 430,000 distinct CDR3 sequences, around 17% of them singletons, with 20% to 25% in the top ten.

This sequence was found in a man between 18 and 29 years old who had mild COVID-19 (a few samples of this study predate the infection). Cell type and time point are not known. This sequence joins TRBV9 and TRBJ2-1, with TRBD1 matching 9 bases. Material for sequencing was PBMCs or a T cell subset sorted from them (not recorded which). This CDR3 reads CASTTGGATNEQFF. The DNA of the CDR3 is TGTGCCAGCACGACAGGGGGGGCTACCAATGAGCAGTTCTTC.